This T cell receptor beta chain originates from a study of T cells in women clearing cervical HPV infection. Libraries were prepared by immunoSEQ multiplex PCR; TCRdb keeps only in-frame clonotypes and omits some of them. The sample totals tens of thousands of clones; its top ten clones hold under 7%. About this clone: The DNA ends 3 residues before the CDR3 does, and the rest of the CDR3 is filled in from the germline J gene.

Trimming shortened V by 1 base and J by 4 bases, and 12 bases separated the two germline ends. CDR1 is SGHDT, CDR2 YYEEEE, per germline. CDR3 length: 14 amino acids. The sequence was obtained from a woman aged 18 to 69 with a cervical HPV16 infection that either progressed to CIN3+ or cleared (not recorded which). Specimen: blood buffy coat. V and J are TRBV5-6 and TRBJ2-7; D may be TRBD2 (5 bases). CDR3 bases read: TGTGCCAGCAGCTTGTCCGGACTCAGGTACGAG. Its protein product is CASSLSGLRYE. The whole CDR3 reads CASSLSGLRYEQYF.